This passage covers 14 T cell receptor beta chains from one sample sequenced in a study of cytomegalovirus exposure and HLA in healthy donors. 13 Jbeta primers and 60 Vbeta primers were used for the PCR. Here immunoSEQ multiplex PCR was the method, and the copy in TCRdb shows in-frame clones only, minus some. The sample holds approximately 100,000 clones, 76% seen once. Sequenced sample: PBMCs. The source of these receptors is a woman aged 18-29 years in good health and CMV-seropositive.

This clone turned up a few times. The chain uses TRBV4-1 and TRBJ1-6; D unclear. Germline CDR1 and CDR2: MGHRA and YSYEKL. The CDR3 is made up of 15 amino acids. The ends were cut back, 1 base at V and 8 bases at J, with 12 bases in the middle. The CDR3 nucleotides read TGCGCCAGCAGCCAAGGGGAGGGTTTAGATTCACCCCTCCACTTT. This encodes CASSQGEGLDSPLHF.

V and J are TRBV27 and TRBJ2-2; D possibly corresponds to TRBD1 (7 bases). Trimming shortened V by 6 bases and J by 3 bases, and 17 bases separated the two germline ends. The length of the CDR3 is 16 residues. In germline, CDR1 is MNHEY, CDR2 SMNVEV (reference sequence). The CDR3 loop is CASRLQGGLYTGELFF. The CDR3 bases are TGTGCCAGCAGGCTGCAGGGGGGACTTTACACCGGGGAGCTGTTTTTT.

The J gene is TRBJ1-4, the V gene TRBV5-1; D uncertain. Deletions cut 1 base from V and 6 bases from J, with 7 bases between. The CDR3 has 13 amino acids. The germline gives CDR1 SGHRS, CDR2 YFSETQ. For the CDR3, the DNA is TGCGCCAGCAGCTTGTACAGTGATGAAAAACTGTTTTTT. Amino acid sequence: CASSLYSDEKLFF. The whole variable domain, filled in from reference TRBV5-1 and TRBJ1-4, reads KAGVTQTPRYLIKTRGQQVTLSCSPISGHRSVSWYQQTPGQGLQFLFEYFSETQRNKGNFPGRFSGRQFSNSRSEMNVSTLELGDSALYLCASSLYSDEKLFFGSGTQLSVL.

The V and J genes are TRBV18 and TRBJ1-1, with TRBD1 matching 9 bases. J was trimmed by 11 bases and V by 4 bases; bases with no gene match: 11. Germline V gene sequence: CDR1 KGHSH, CDR2 LQKENI. The CDR3 has 14 amino acids. The DNA of the CDR3 is TGTGCCAGCTCACGGTTACAGGGGGCGGGTTACGCTTTCTTT. Its translation is CASSRLQGAGYAFF. The full variable domain, completed using reference TRBV18 and TRBJ1-1, is NAGVMQNPRHLVRRRGQEARLRCSPMKGHSHVYWYRQLPEEGLKFMVYLQKENIIDESGMPKERFSAEFPKEGPSILRIQQVVRGDSAAYFCASSRLQGAGYAFFGQGTRLTVV.

This chain links TRBV5-1 with TRBJ1-1; the D gene is possibly TRBD1 (5 bases). Germline V gene data show CDR1 as SGHRS and CDR2 as YFSETQ. V was trimmed by 8 bases and J by 5 bases, leaving 13 bases between them. The CDR3 totals 12 residues. CDR3 coding DNA: TGCGCCAGTAGGGGCAGGGATACTGAAGCTTTCTTT. Translated: CASRGRDTEAFF.

V gene TRBV14 combines with J gene TRBJ1-1; 7 bases align to TRBD1. The CDR3 extends over 14 amino acids. Trimming cost V 4 bases and J 3 bases; bases outside gene matches: 5. CDR1 is SGHDN and CDR2 is FVKESK in the germline V gene. The CDR3 region has the DNA TGTGCCAGCAGCCTAATAGACAGGGACACTGAAGCTTTCTTT. Encoded protein: CASSLIDRDTEAFF.

The chain employs TRBV19 and TRBJ1-1, with unresolved D. CDR3 length: 14 residues. The germline gives CDR1 LNHDA, CDR2 SQIVND (reference sequence). Trimming removed 5 bases from V and 1 base from J, with 11 bases in between. The CDR3 here is CASSVGLGNTEAFF. The CDR3 DNA reads as TGTGCCAGTAGTGTCGGGTTGGGGAACACTGAAGCTTTCTTT. The full variable domain, with the rest looked up from reference TRBV19 and TRBJ1-1, is DGGITQSPKYLFRKEGQNVTLSCEQNLNHDAMYWYRQDPGQGLRLIYYSQIVNDFQKGDIAEGYSVSREKKESFPLTVTSAQKNPTAFYLCASSVGLGNTEAFFGQGTRLTVV.

The rearrangement uses TRBV30 and TRBJ2-5; possible D gene TRBD2, 6 bases. Judging by the DNA end, TRBJ2-7 fits better; the J call may be wrong. Germline V CDR1 and CDR2: GTSNPN, SVGIG (reference sequence). This CDR3 comprises 13 residues. CDR3 amino acids: CAWSVGGTYEQYF. In DNA form, the CDR3 reads TGTGCCTGGAGTGTGGGGGGAACCTACGAGCAGTACTTC.

V and J are TRBV5-1 and TRBJ2-7, with TRBD1 identical over 8 bases. Germline V gene sequence: CDR1 SGHRS, CDR2 YFSETQ. The CDR3 is made up of 18 amino acids. V shed 4 bases and J 0 bases; nucleotides not matched to a gene: 15. CDR3 DNA: TGCGCCAGCAGCCCTTGGACAGGGTTTTCCACAAACTCCTACGAGCAGTACTTC. Amino acid sequence: CASSPWTGFSTNSYEQYF.

This clone was seen only a few times. CDR3 in DNA: TGTGCCAGTAGGTCGCTGGACAGGAAATATTCACCCCTCCACTTT. It yields the protein CASRSLDRKYSPLHF. V usage is TRBV19 and J usage is TRBJ1-6; TRBD1 agrees at 7 bases. This CDR3 is built from 15 residues. The J segment lost 8 bases and the V segment lost 6 bases, leaving 10 bases of the junction unmatched. CDR1 is LNHDA, CDR2 SQIVND, per germline (reference sequence).

This clone was seen a single time. J is TRBJ2-6 and V is TRBV15; 10 bases are shared with TRBD1. The CDR3 length is 15 residues. Per germline, CDR1 LNHNV and CDR2 YYDKDF (reference sequence). As DNA, the CDR3 is TGTGCGAGCCGGGACAGGGGTTCTGGGGCCAACGTCCTGACTTTC. It is translated as CASRDRGSGANVLTF.

This clone was seen more than once but under ten times. The chain links TRBV28 to TRBJ2-1; possibly TRBD1 for D (5 bases). Trimming removed 3 bases from V and 3 bases from J, with 15 bases in between. In germline, CDR1 is MDHEN, CDR2 SYDVKM. The CDR3 totals 16 residues. CDR3 residues: CASSFPGQSLYNEQFF. The CDR3 coding sequence is TGTGCCAGCAGTTTCCCAGGGCAGAGTCTCTACAATGAGCAGTTCTTC.

The gene calls are TRBV10-3 and TRBJ1-1; tentative D call: TRBD1 (5 bases). This CDR3 is built from 13 residues. Germline V gene sequence: CDR1 ENHRY, CDR2 SYGVKD. The CDR3 nucleotides are TGTGTCACCCAAATAGAGCAGGGCACTGAAGCTTTCTTT. It translates to CVTQIEQGTEAFF.

A few counts support this clone. CDR3 nucleotides: TGTGCCAGTAGTACACTAGCGGGAGGGATCTACGAGCAGTACTTC. Residues: CASSTLAGGIYEQYF. This chain links TRBV19 with TRBJ2-7; 13 bases agree with TRBD2. V trimming: 4 bases; J trimming: 3 bases; junction bases outside the gene matches: 3. CDR3 length: 15 residues. Germline V gives CDR1 LNHDA, CDR2 SQIVND (reference sequence).